A single sample is the source of the 25 T cell receptor beta chains below, sequenced in a study of T cells in tumors after PD-1 blockade. This table comes from immunoSEQ multiplex PCR, and its TCRdb copy is limited to in-frame clones, with some not included. The table has about 33,000 clones, 78% seen once; the top ten hold over 30%. The material sequenced was PBMCs, taken before anti-PD-1 treatment. Receptors originate from a human donor with basal cell carcinoma.

V and J are TRBV15 and TRBJ1-1; possibly TRBD1 for D (5 bases). Germline V gene lookup returns CDR1 LNHNV and CDR2 YYDKDF (reference sequence). This CDR3 is built from 15 residues. Trimming left V 3 bases short and J 4 bases short, with 15 bases between. The CDR3 region is CATSRGLKSATEAFF. Written as DNA, the CDR3 is TGTGCCACCAGCAGGGGGCTGAAGTCGGCCACTGAAGCTTTCTTT.

This clone turned up a few times. This chain links TRBV6-5 with TRBJ1-2, with TRBD1 identical over 9 bases. Germline lookup yields CDR1 MNHEY and CDR2 SVGAGI. V was pared by 5 bases and J by 5 bases, with 6 bases of the junction left unmatched. This CDR3 is built from 14 residues. The CDR3 DNA reads TGTGCCAGCAGTCCGGGACAGGGCGGGTATGGCTACACCTTC. Residues: CASSPGQGGYGYTF.

The gene calls are TRBV5-4 and TRBJ2-1; perhaps TRBD1 as D (6 bases). The V and J ends lost 4 bases and 10 bases respectively, with 15 bases between them. The CDR3 consists of 13 residues. Germline CDR1 and CDR2: SGHNT and YYREEE (reference sequence). The CDR3 here is CASSRQGKDEQFF. In DNA form, the CDR3 reads TGTGCCAGCAGCCGTCAGGGGAAGGACGAGCAGTTCTTC.

The J gene is TRBJ2-2, the V gene TRBV7-8; D call uncertain. The CDR3 covers 16 residues. Germline CDR1 SGHVS, CDR2 FQNEAQ. With 1 base removed from V and 0 bases from J, the gap between germline ends came to 9 bases. For the CDR3, the DNA is TGTGCCAGCAGCTTAGAGAGGTTATCGAACACCGGGGAGCTGTTTTTT. Protein product: CASSLERLSNTGELFF.

This clone has just a few counts. The chain carries TRBV6-1 and TRBJ1-4, with D perhaps TRBD1 (6 bases). Trimming removed 3 bases from V and 4 bases from J, with 9 bases in between. Germline V gene sequence: CDR1 MNHNS, CDR2 SASEGT. This CDR3 spans 14 amino acids. The CDR3 region has the DNA TGTGCCAGCAGTGACCACAGGGATAATGAAAAACTGTTTTTT. Encoded protein: CASSDHRDNEKLFF.

The CDR3 loop reads CARLRRTKTRVIRVEQYF. The CDR3 DNA follows: TGCGCCAGACTCCGACGGACGAAAACTCGGGTTATCCGGGTCGAGCAGTACTTC. The V call is TRBV10-1, the J call TRBJ2-7; D gene ambiguous. The CDR3 is made up of 18 amino acids. Per the germline V gene, CDR1 is WNHNN and CDR2 is SYGVQD (reference sequence). Deletions cut 9 bases from V and 6 bases from J, with 33 bases between.

V gene TRBV24-1 combines with J gene TRBJ2-1; D is perhaps TRBD1 (6 bases). The CDR3 is made up of 14 amino acids. Trimming pared 0 bases from V and 8 bases from J, leaving 10 bases between. Germline V gene sequence: CDR1 KGHDR, CDR2 SFDVKD. As DNA, the CDR3 is TGTGCCACCAGTGATTTGGGGGGCTGGGATGAGCAGTTCTTC. Translated: CATSDLGGWDEQFF.

The V and J genes are TRBV7-2 and TRBJ1-6; no reliable D call. In germline, CDR1 is SGHTA, CDR2 FQGNSA. Trimming cost V 5 bases and J 0 bases, with 8 bases left between them. The CDR3 has 15 amino acids. This chain's CDR3 is CASSPATSYNSPLHF. DNA of the CDR3: TGTGCCAGCAGCCCAGCTACCTCCTATAATTCACCCCTCCACTTT. The variable domain in full, completed from reference TRBV7-2 and TRBJ1-6, reads GAGVSQSPSNKVTEKGKDVELRCDPISGHTALYWYRQSLGQGLEFLIYFQGNSAPDKSGLPSDRFSAERTGGSVSTLTIQRTQQEDSAVYLCASSPATSYNSPLHFGNGTRLTVT.

The chain combines TRBV4-3 with TRBJ1-5; TRBD1 matches 9 bases. This CDR3 is built from 16 residues. J gave up 4 bases and V 0 bases, and 4 bases lay outside the gene matches. Germline lookup yields CDR1 LGHNA and CDR2 YSLEER. The CDR3 region is CASSQDGTGNNQPQHF. CDR3 DNA: TGCGCCAGCAGCCAAGATGGGACAGGGAATAATCAGCCCCAGCATTTT.

This chain links TRBV5-1 with TRBJ1-6; 7 nucleotides agree with TRBD1. The V gene end was trimmed by 3 bases and the J gene end by 5 bases; junction bases not matched to a gene: 8. CDR1 and CDR2 from the germline V gene are SGHRS and YFSETQ. The CDR3 has 16 residues. CDR3 sequence reads: CASSSSGGLNNSPLHF. DNA of the CDR3: TGCGCCAGCAGCTCATCAGGGGGACTAAATAATTCACCCCTCCACTTT. Complete variable domain (other parts from reference TRBV5-1 and TRBJ1-6): KAGVTQTPRYLIKTRGQQVTLSCSPISGHRSVSWYQQTPGQGLQFLFEYFSETQRNKGNFPGRFSGRQFSNSRSEMNVSTLELGDSALYLCASSSSGGLNNSPLHFGNGTRLTVT.

This clone was counted once. The chain has TRBV7-3 and TRBJ2-3, with no clear D. The CDR3 is made up of 14 amino acids. Germline V gene lookup returns CDR1 SGHTA and CDR2 FQGTGA. Trimming removed 2 bases at V and 3 bases at J, with 9 bases between. The DNA of the CDR3 is TGTGCCAGCAGCTTAGGGAAGGCAACAGATACGCAGTATTTT. Residues: CASSLGKATDTQYF. Full variable domain (outside the CDR3, taken from reference TRBV7-3 and TRBJ2-3): GAGVSQTPSNKVTEKGKYVELRCDPISGHTALYWYRQSLGQGPEFLIYFQGTGAADDSGLPNDRFFAVRPEGSVSTLKIQRTERGDSAVYLCASSLGKATDTQYFGPGTRLTVL.

CDR3 DNA sequence: TGCAGTGCTAGTGATACCTGGACTAGCGGTTCCTACGAGCAGTACTTC. Its translation: CSASDTWTSGSYEQYF. The chain couples TRBV20-1 to TRBJ2-7, with 10 bases identical to TRBD2. This CDR3 is 16 amino acids long. V lost 3 bases to trimming and J lost 1 base; unmatched junction nucleotides: 9. Looked up from germline, CDR1 is DFQATT and CDR2 is SNEGSKA (reference sequence).

The V and J genes are TRBV27 and TRBJ1-1, with D tentatively TRBD1 (5 bases). The CDR3 runs to 13 residues. CDR1 MNHEY and CDR2 SMNVEV come from the germline V gene (reference sequence). Trimming shortened V by 6 bases and J by 8 bases, and 16 bases separated the two germline ends. The CDR3 region is CASSFREGAEAFF. The CDR3 nucleotides read TGTGCCAGCAGCTTCCGGGAAGGGGCGGAAGCTTTCTTT.

This clone was detected only once. V and J are TRBV7-2 and TRBJ2-1, with D unresolved. CDR1 is SGHTA and CDR2 is FQGNSA in the germline V gene. V was trimmed by 7 bases and J by 2 bases, leaving 6 bases between them. The CDR3 runs 12 residues. The CDR3 reads CASTPPYNEQFF. CDR3 sequence (DNA): TGTGCCAGCACCCCCCCCTACAATGAGCAGTTCTTC. Based on the CDR3 plus reference TRBV7-2 and TRBJ2-1, the full variable domain is GAGVSQSPSNKVTEKGKDVELRCDPISGHTALYWYRQSLGQGLEFLIYFQGNSAPDKSGLPSDRFSAERTGGSVSTLTIQRTQQEDSAVYLCASTPPYNEQFFGPGTRLTVL.

The rearrangement uses TRBV7-8 and TRBJ2-2; D is unclear. The CDR3 totals 12 residues. Trimming took off 5 bases at V and 3 bases at J, with 4 bases between the two ends. Germline CDR1 and CDR2: SGHVS and FQNEAQ. The CDR3 loop is CASSPYTGELFF. Written as DNA, the CDR3 is TGTGCCAGCAGCCCCTACACCGGGGAGCTGTTTTTT.

This clone has just a few counts. The V call is TRBV19, the J call TRBJ2-2; D is uncertain. Germline V gene sequence: CDR1 LNHDA, CDR2 SQIVND (reference sequence). V was shortened by 2 bases and J by 3 bases, with 7 bases between the two germline ends. This CDR3 comprises 14 residues. CDR3 coding DNA: TGTGCCAGTAGTATACAGGTTGACACCGGGGAGCTGTTTTTT. It yields the protein CASSIQVDTGELFF.

This chain uses TRBV23-1 with TRBJ2-1, with D tentatively TRBD2 (5 bases). TRBV23-1 is classed as an ORF, of uncertain function. V was clipped by 6 bases and J by 8 bases, with 11 bases between them. The CDR3 is 12 amino acids. The CDR3 sequence: CASSAPGDEQFF. CDR3 coding DNA: TGCGCCAGCAGCGCCCCCGGGGATGAGCAGTTCTTC.

The chain employs TRBV6-1 and TRBJ2-1; the D gene could be TRBD1 or TRBD2 (6 bases each). The CDR3 is 16 amino acids. The germline V gene has CDR1 MNHNS and CDR2 SASEGT. Trimming left V 1 base short and J 8 bases short, with 18 bases between. CDR3 loop: CASSEVGGGPGDEQFF. As DNA, the CDR3 is TGTGCCAGCAGTGAAGTCGGTGGGGGGCCTGGGGATGAGCAGTTCTTC.

V is TRBV6-1 and J is TRBJ1-5; D remains ambiguous. The CDR3 length is 16 residues. Deletions cut 1 base from V and 2 bases from J, with 12 bases between. The germline CDR1 and CDR2 sequences are MNHNS and SASEGT. Here the CDR3 reads CASSEVGGMGNQPQHF. DNA of the CDR3: TGTGCCAGCAGTGAAGTGGGAGGGATGGGCAATCAGCCCCAGCATTTT.

The V gene is TRBV19, the J gene TRBJ1-5, with 10 bases aligning to TRBD1. In germline, CDR1 is LNHDA, CDR2 SQIVND (reference sequence). The CDR3 consists of 15 residues. The J segment lost 2 bases and the V segment lost 5 bases, leaving 3 bases of the junction unmatched. CDR3 bases: TGTGCCAGTAGTTCCGGGACAGGGGGCAATCAGCCCCAGCATTTT. This gives the protein CASSSGTGGNQPQHF.

The gene calls are TRBV7-3 and TRBJ1-1; D gene uncertain. The CDR3 contains 13 residues. From germline, CDR1 is SGHTA and CDR2 FQGTGA. The germline V and J ends were trimmed by 4 bases and 0 bases, with 6 bases remaining between them. CDR3 in DNA: TGTGCCAGCAGCTATTCCCTGAACACTGAAGCTTTCTTT. It yields the protein CASSYSLNTEAFF.

This sequence joins TRBV5-1 and TRBJ1-3, with a possible D match to TRBD1 (6 bases). The germline V gene encodes CDR1 SGHRS and CDR2 YFSETQ. CDR3 length equals 16 residues. Trimming shortened V by 4 bases and J by 1 base, and 15 bases separated the two germline ends. CDR3 loop: CASSSGTPNSGNTIYF. The CDR3 DNA reads as TGCGCCAGCAGCAGCGGGACACCGAATTCTGGAAACACCATATATTTT.

This chain uses TRBV19 with TRBJ2-1; D is possibly TRBD2 (6 bases). Germline assignment: CDR1 LNHDA and CDR2 SQIVND (reference sequence). V lost 3 bases and J 7 bases, leaving 13 bases between the germline ends. This CDR3 is 14 amino acids long. This CDR3 is CASSIEEGRNEQFF. The CDR3 nucleotides are TGTGCCAGTAGTATTGAGGAGGGGCGGAATGAGCAGTTCTTC.

V and J are TRBV15 and TRBJ1-1; no firm D call. The CDR3 contains 13 residues. Deletions cut 0 bases from V and 2 bases from J, with 4 bases between. CDR1 LNHNV and CDR2 YYDKDF come from the germline V gene (reference sequence). CDR3 amino acids: CATSRDRNTEAFF. The CDR3 DNA follows: TGTGCCACCAGCAGAGATCGAAACACTGAAGCTTTCTTT.

CDR3 sequence reads: CAISRLAGGQTYEQYF. The CDR3 coding sequence is TGTGCCATCAGCCGACTAGCGGGGGGGCAAACCTACGAGCAGTACTTC. The chain uses TRBV10-3 and TRBJ2-7, with TRBD2 identical over 14 bases. Germline trimming cut 6 bases from V and 2 bases from J; bases unmatched to any gene: 6. This CDR3 is 16 amino acids long. The V gene's germline CDR1 is ENHRY and CDR2 SYGVKD.